The clone carrying this T cell receptor beta chain was counted only a few times. Its antigen is not identified. The sample comes from a study of response to subunit inactivated influenza vaccine. Regarding the study as a whole: It was suggested by the authors that few new T cells are recruited by each seasonal influenza vaccination.

One entry per CDR3 protein, called by TCRdb with MiXCR from the RT-PCR reads. The sample has some 300,000 distinct CDR3 sequences, roughly 20% seen once. The sequence came from a man aged 45 to 70 who received an inactivated influenza vaccine. The sample in question was PBMCs from blood, obtained approximately 20 months after vaccination.

CDR3 loop: CASGRDNQPQHF. For the CDR3, the DNA is TGTGCCAGTGGGAGGGACAATCAGCCCCAGCATTTT. The chain couples TRBV2 to TRBJ1-5; D is uncertain. The CDR3 length is 12 residues. Trimming removed 9 bases at V and 3 bases at J, with 9 bases between. The germline gives CDR1 SNHLY, CDR2 FYNNEI.